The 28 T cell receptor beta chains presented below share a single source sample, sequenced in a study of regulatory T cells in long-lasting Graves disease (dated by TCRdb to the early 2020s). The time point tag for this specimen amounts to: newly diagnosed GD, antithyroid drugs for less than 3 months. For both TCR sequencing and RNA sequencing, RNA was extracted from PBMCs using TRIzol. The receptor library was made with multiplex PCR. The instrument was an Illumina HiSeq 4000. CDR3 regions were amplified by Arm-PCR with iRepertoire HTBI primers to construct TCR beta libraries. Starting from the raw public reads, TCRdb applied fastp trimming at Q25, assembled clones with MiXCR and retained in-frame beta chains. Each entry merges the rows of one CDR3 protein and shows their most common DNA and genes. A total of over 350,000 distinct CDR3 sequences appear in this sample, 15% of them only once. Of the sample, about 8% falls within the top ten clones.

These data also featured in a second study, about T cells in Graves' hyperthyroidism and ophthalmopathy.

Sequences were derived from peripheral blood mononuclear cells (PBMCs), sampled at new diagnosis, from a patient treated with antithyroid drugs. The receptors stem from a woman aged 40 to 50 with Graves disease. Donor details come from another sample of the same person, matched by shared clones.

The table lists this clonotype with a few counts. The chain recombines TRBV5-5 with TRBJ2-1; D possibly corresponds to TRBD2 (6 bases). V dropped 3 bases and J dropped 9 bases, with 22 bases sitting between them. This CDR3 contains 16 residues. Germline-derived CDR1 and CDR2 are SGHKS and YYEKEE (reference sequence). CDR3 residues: CASSSARGEHAFEQFF. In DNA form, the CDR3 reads TGTGCCAGCAGCTCGGCTCGCGGGGAGCACGCTTTTGAGCAGTTCTTC.

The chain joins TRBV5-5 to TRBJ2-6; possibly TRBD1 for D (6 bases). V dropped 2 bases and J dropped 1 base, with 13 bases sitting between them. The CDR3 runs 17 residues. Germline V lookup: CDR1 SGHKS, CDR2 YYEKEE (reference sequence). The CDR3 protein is CASSFFSTGSGANVLTF. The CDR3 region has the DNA TGTGCCAGCAGCTTTTTCTCAACAGGGTCTGGGGCCAACGTCCTGACTTTC.

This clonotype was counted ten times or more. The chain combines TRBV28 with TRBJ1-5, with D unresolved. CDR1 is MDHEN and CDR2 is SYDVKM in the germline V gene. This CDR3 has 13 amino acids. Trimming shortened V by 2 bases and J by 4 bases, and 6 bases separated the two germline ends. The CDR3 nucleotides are TGTGCCAGCAGTTTAACTAGGAATCAGCCCCAGCATTTT. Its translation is CASSLTRNQPQHF.

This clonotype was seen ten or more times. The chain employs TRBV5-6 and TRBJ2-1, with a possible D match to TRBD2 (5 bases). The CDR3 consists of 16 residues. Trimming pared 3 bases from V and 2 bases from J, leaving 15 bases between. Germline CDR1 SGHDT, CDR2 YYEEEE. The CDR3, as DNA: TGTGCCAGCAGCTCGTGGGTACTAGGAGCCTACAATGAGCAGTTCTTC. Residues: CASSSWVLGAYNEQFF.

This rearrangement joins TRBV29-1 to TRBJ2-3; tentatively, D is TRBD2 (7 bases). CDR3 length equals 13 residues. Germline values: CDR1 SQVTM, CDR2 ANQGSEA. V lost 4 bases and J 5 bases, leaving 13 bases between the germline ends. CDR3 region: CSVAGGQGDTQYF. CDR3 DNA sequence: TGCAGCGTTGCCGGGGGGCAAGGAGATACGCAGTATTTT.

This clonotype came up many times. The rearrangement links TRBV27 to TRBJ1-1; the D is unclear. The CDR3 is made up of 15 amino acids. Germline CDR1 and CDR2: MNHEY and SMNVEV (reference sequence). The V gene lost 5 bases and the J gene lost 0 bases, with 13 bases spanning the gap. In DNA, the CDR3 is TGTGCCAGCAGTCAGACAAGGATTATGAACACTGAAGCTTTCTTT. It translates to CASSQTRIMNTEAFF.

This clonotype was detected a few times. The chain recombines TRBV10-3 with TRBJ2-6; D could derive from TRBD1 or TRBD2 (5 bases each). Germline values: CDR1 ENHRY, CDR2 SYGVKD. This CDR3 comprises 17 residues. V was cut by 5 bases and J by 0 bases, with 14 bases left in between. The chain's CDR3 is CAISFRDAFSGANVLTF. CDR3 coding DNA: TGTGCCATCAGTTTCCGGGACGCCTTCTCTGGGGCCAACGTCCTGACTTTC.

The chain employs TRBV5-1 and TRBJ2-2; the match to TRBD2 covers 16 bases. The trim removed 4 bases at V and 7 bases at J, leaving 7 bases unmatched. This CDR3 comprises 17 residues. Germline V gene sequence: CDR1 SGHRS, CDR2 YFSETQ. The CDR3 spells CASSQGLAGGPGGELFF. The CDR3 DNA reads TGCGCCAGCAGCCAGGGACTAGCGGGAGGGCCCGGCGGGGAGCTGTTTTTT.

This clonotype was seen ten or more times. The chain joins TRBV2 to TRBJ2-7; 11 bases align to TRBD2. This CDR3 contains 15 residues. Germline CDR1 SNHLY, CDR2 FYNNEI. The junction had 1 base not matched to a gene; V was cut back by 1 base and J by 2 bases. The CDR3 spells CASSEGLAGTYEQYF. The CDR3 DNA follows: TGTGCCAGCAGTGAAGGACTAGCGGGAACCTACGAGCAGTACTTC.

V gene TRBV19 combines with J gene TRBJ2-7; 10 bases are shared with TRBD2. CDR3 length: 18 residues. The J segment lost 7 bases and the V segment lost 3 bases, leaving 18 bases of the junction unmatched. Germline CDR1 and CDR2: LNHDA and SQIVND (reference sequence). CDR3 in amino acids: CASSMGPGESGRAEEQYF. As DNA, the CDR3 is TGTGCCAGTAGTATGGGTCCGGGTGAGAGCGGGAGGGCGGAAGAGCAGTACTTC.

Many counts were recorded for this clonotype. CDR3 sequence: CASSETTGPLTYEQYF. DNA for the CDR3: TGTGCCAGCAGTGAAACGACAGGGCCGTTAACCTACGAGCAGTACTTC. The rearrangement uses TRBV6-1 and TRBJ2-7, with 7 nucleotides matching TRBD1. This CDR3 has 16 residues. Germline trimming cut 2 bases from V and 2 bases from J; bases unmatched to any gene: 9. Germline CDR1 is MNHNS and CDR2 is SASEGT.

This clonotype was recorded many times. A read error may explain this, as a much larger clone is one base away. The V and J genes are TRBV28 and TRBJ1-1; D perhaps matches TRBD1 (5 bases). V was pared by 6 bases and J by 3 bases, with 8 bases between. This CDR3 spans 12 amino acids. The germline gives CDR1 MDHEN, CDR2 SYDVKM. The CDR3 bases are TGTGCCAGCAGCTTACAGGACACTGAAGCTTTCTTT. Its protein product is CASSLQDTEAFF.

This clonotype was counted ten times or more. The CDR3 DNA reads TGTGCCAGCAGTTCACACCAACCGGGGGGGAGCGGAGGGTCCTACAATGAGCAGTTCTTC. It codes for CASSSHQPGGSGGSYNEQFF. V usage is TRBV28 and J usage is TRBJ2-1, with 8 bases matching TRBD2. The germline CDR1 and CDR2 sequences are MDHEN and SYDVKM. V trimming: 4 bases; J trimming: 1 base; junction bases outside the gene matches: 18. CDR3 size: 20 residues.

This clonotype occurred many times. The CDR3 region is CASSLVGDNEQFF. CDR3 in DNA: TGTGCCAGCAGCTTAGTAGGCGATAATGAGCAGTTCTTC. J is TRBJ2-1 and V is TRBV11-2; D not certain. This CDR3 is built from 13 residues. Germline V CDR1 and CDR2: SGHAT, FQNNGV. The V end was cut by 1 base, the J end by 7 bases, with 8 bases between.

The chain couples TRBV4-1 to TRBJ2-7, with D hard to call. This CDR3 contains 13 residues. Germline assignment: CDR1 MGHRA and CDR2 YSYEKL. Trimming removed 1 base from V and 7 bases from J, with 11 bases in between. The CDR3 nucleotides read TGCGCCAGCAGCCAAGTTGACGGAGAAGAGCAGTACTTC. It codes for CASSQVDGEEQYF.

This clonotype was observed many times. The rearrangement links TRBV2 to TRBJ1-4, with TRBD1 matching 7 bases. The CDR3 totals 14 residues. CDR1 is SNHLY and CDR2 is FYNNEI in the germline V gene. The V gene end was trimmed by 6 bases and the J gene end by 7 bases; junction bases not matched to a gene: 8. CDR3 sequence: CASRGQSSGEKLFF. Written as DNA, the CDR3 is TGTGCCAGCAGGGGACAGTCAAGCGGTGAAAAACTGTTTTTT.

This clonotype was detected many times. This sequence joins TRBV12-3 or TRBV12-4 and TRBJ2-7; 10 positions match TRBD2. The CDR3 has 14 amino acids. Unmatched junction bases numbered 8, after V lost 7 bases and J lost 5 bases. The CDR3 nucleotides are TGTGCCAGCACCCTACTAGCGGGATCAGACGAGCAGTACTTC. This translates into CASTLLAGSDEQYF.

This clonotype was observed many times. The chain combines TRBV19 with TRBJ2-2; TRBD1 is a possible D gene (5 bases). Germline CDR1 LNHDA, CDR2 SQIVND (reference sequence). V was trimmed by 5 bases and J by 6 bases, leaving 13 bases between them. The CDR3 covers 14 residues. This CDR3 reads CASSRAGIAGELFF. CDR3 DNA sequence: TGTGCCAGTAGTCGGGCAGGGATAGCCGGGGAGCTGTTTTTT.

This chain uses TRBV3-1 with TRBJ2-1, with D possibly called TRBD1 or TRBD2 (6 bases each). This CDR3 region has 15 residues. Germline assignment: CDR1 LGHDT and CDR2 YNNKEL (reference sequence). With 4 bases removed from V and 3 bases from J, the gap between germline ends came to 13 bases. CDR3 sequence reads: CASSPTGAFYNEQFF. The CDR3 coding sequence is TGTGCCAGCAGCCCGACGGGGGCTTTCTACAATGAGCAGTTCTTC.

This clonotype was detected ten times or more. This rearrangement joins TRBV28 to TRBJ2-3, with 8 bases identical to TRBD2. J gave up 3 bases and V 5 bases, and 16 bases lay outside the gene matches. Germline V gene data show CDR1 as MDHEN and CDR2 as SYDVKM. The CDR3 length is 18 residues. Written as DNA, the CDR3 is TGTGCCAGCAGTCCGCGGTTACGCGGGAGGAAAGGGACAGATACGCAGTATTTT. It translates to CASSPRLRGRKGTDTQYF. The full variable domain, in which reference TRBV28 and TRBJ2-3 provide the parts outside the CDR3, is DVKVTQSSRYLVKRTGEKVFLECVQDMDHENMFWYRQDPGLGLRLIYFSYDVKMKEKGDIPEGYSVSREKKERFSLILESASTNQTSMYLCASSPRLRGRKGTDTQYFGPGTRLTVL.

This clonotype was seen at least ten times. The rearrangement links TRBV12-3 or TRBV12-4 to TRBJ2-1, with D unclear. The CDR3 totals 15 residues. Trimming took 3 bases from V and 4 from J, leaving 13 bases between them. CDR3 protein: CASSFWAQQYNEQFF. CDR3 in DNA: TGTGCCAGCAGTTTTTGGGCCCAGCAGTACAATGAGCAGTTCTTC.

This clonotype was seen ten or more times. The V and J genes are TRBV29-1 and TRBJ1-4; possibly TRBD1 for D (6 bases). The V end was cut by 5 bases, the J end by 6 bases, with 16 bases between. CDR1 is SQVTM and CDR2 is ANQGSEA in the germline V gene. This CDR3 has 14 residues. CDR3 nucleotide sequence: TGCAGCGTTAGACGGGACATTCGCGATGAAAAACTGTTTTTT. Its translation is CSVRRDIRDEKLFF.

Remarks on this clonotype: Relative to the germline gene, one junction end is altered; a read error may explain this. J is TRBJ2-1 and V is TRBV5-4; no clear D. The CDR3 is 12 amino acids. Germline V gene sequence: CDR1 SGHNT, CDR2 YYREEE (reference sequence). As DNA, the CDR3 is TGTGCCAGCATCTTGGAGTACAATGAGCAGTTCTTC. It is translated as CASILEYNEQFF.

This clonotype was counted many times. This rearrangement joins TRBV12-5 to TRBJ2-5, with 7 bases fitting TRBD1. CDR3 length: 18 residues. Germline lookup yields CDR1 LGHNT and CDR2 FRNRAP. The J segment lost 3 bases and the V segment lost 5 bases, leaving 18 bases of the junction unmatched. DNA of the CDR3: TGTGCTAGTGGTGTTCAACAGGGGCGCACGCAGAAGGAAGAGACCCAGTACTTC. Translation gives CASGVQQGRTQKEETQYF.

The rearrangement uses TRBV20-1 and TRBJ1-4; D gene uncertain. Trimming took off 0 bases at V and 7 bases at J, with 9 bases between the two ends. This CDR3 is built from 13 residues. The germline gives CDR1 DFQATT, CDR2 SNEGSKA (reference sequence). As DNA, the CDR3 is TGCAGTGCTAGAGAGGCAGGAACTGAAAAACTGTTTTTT. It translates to CSAREAGTEKLFF.

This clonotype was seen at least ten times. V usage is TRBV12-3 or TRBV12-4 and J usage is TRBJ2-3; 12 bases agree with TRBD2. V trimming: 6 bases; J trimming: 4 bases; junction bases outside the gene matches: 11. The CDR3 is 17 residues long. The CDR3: CASSRRASGRAPDTQYF. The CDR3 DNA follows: TGTGCCAGCAGCCGCCGGGCTAGCGGGAGGGCCCCAGATACGCAGTATTTT.

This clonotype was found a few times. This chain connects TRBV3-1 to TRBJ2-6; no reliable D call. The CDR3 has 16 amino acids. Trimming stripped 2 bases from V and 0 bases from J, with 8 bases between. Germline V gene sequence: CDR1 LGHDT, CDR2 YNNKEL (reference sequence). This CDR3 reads CASSQSVASGANVLTF. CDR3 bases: TGTGCCAGCAGCCAATCGGTGGCCTCTGGGGCCAACGTCCTGACTTTC.

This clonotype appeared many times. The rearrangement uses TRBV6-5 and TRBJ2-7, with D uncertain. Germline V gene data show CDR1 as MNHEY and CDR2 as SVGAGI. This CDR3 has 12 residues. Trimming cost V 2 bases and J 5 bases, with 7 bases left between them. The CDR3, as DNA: TGTGCCAGCAGTTACCTGGACGACGAGCAGTACTTC. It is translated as CASSYLDDEQYF.